What follows are 14 T cell receptor beta chains derived from one specimen sequenced in a study of blood T cell repertoires in COVID-19. Using immunoSEQ multiplex PCR, the repertoire was profiled, and TCRdb retains in-frame clones only, with some absent. The sample carries about 81,000 clones, about 80% recorded once. The material sequenced was peripheral blood. Receptor source: a woman in her forties or fifties with acute or convalescent COVID-19.

The CDR3 sequence is CASSLVVEQFF. The DNA for the CDR3 is TGTGCCAGCAGCTTAGTAGTAGAGCAGTTCTTC. The V call is TRBV11-2, the J call TRBJ2-1; D unresolved. Germline CDR1 reads SGHAT; CDR2 reads FQNNGV. Trimming cost V 1 base and J 10 bases, with 5 bases left between them. The CDR3 has 11 residues.

The rearrangement uses TRBV29-1 and TRBJ1-5, with D perhaps matching TRBD1 (6 bases). This CDR3 spans 16 amino acids. The V gene lost 4 bases and the J gene lost 1 base, with 17 bases spanning the gap. The germline V gene has CDR1 SQVTM and CDR2 ANQGSEA. The chain's CDR3 is CSVGLGAKPSNQPQHF. The CDR3 nucleotides are TGCAGCGTTGGGTTGGGGGCCAAACCCAGCAATCAGCCCCAGCATTTT.

The V and J genes are TRBV3-1 (or the pseudogene TRBV3-2) and TRBJ1-1; D may be TRBD1 (5 bases). CDR1 and CDR2 from the germline V gene are LGHDT and YNNKEL (reference sequence). The length of the CDR3 is 15 residues. V lost 4 bases to trimming and J lost 1 base, with 13 bases between them. The CDR3 here is CASSPQGGRNTEAFF. For the CDR3, the DNA is TGTGCCAGCAGCCCCCAGGGAGGTAGGAACACTGAAGCTTTCTTT.

The chain uses TRBV20-1 and TRBJ1-1; a possible D gene is TRBD1 (6 bases). Germline V gene data show CDR1 as DFQATT and CDR2 as SNEGSKA (reference sequence). The ends were cut back, 7 bases at V and 6 bases at J, with 9 bases in the middle. The length of the CDR3 is 10 residues. This CDR3 reads CSGQGSEAFF. The CDR3, as DNA: TGCAGTGGCCAGGGGTCTGAAGCTTTCTTT.

The chain uses TRBV7-9 and TRBJ1-1; 7 bases align to TRBD1. The ends lost 1 base at V and 5 bases at J; junction bases unmatched: 4. Germline CDR1 and CDR2: SEHNR and FQNEAQ (reference sequence). The CDR3 contains 14 residues. CDR3 loop: CASSLVQGRTEAFF. CDR3 nucleotides: TGTGCCAGCAGCTTAGTACAGGGGAGGACTGAAGCTTTCTTT.

The chain has TRBV9 and TRBJ1-3, with D possibly matching TRBD1 (6 bases). CDR1 is SGDLS, CDR2 YYNGEE, per germline. This CDR3 is built from 15 residues. V gave up 4 bases and J gave up 2 bases, with 13 bases separating them. CDR3 protein: CASSTQGSAGNTIYF. As DNA, the CDR3 is TGTGCCAGCAGCACCCAGGGGTCTGCTGGAAACACCATATATTTT.

The chain joins TRBV5-4 to TRBJ2-5, with 11 bases matching TRBD2. Trimming removed 2 bases from V and 2 bases from J; junction bases left unmatched: 2. Per the germline V gene, CDR1 is SGHNT and CDR2 is YYREEE (reference sequence). The CDR3 length is 15 residues. CDR3 in DNA: TGTGCCAGCAGCTTCATAGCGGGGGGGCAAGAGACCCAGTACTTC. This sequence encodes CASSFIAGGQETQYF.

The chain is built from TRBV5-1 and TRBJ1-4; no reliable D call. Trimming shortened V by 5 bases and J by 7 bases, and 15 bases separated the two germline ends. This CDR3 region has 14 residues. The germline V gene has CDR1 SGHRS and CDR2 YFSETQ. The CDR3 DNA is TGCGCCAGCAGTAACCGGGAGCGAGGTGAAAAACTGTTTTTT. This encodes CASSNRERGEKLFF.

This chain connects TRBV6-5 to TRBJ2-2; D unclear. Trimming removed 2 bases from V and 3 bases from J, with 4 bases in between. Germline V gene data show CDR1 as MNHEY and CDR2 as SVGAGI. The CDR3 consists of 13 residues. The CDR3: CASSYRDTGELFF. CDR3 nucleotides: TGTGCCAGCAGTTACCGGGACACCGGGGAGCTGTTTTTT.

This sequence joins TRBV7-3 and TRBJ2-7, with 7 bases identical to TRBD2. V lost 3 bases to trimming and J lost 7 bases; unmatched junction nucleotides: 6. The CDR3 has 13 residues. The germline gives CDR1 SGHTA, CDR2 FQGTGA. The CDR3 is CASSLKRGGEQYF. CDR3 sequence (DNA): TGTGCCAGCAGCTTGAAAAGGGGAGGGGAGCAGTACTTC. Using reference TRBV7-3 and TRBJ2-7 for the parts outside the CDR3, the full variable domain is GAGVSQTPSNKVTEKGKYVELRCDPISGHTALYWYRQSLGQGPEFLIYFQGTGAADDSGLPNDRFFAVRPEGSVSTLKIQRTERGDSAVYLCASSLKRGGEQYFGPGTRLTVT.

V is TRBV19 and J is TRBJ2-2; perhaps TRBD1 as D (6 bases). Trimming pared 9 bases from V and 0 bases from J, leaving 11 bases between. There are 14 residues in the CDR3. CDR1 LNHDA and CDR2 SQIVND come from the germline V gene (reference sequence). Here the CDR3 DNA reads TGTGCCAGCTCCGACAGGCCGAACACCGGGGAGCTGTTTTTT. Translating gives CASSDRPNTGELFF.

V usage is TRBV7-9 and J usage is TRBJ1-2, with D possibly matching TRBD1 (6 bases). V gave up 5 bases and J gave up 5 bases, with 15 bases separating them. CDR3 length: 14 residues. Looked up from germline, CDR1 is SEHNR and CDR2 is FQNEAQ (reference sequence). CDR3 nucleotide sequence: TGTGCCAGCAGCGACCGGGGGGCGGGTTATGGCTACACCTTC. Protein sequence: CASSDRGAGYGYTF.

The V gene is TRBV3-1 (or the pseudogene TRBV3-2), the J gene TRBJ1-2; D remains unclear. CDR1 is LGHDT, CDR2 YNNKEL, per germline (reference sequence). The CDR3 covers 15 residues. V gave up 1 base and J gave up 0 bases, with 9 bases separating them. The CDR3 DNA sequence: TGTGCCAGCAGCCAAGCGTTCGGAGCTAACTATGGCTACACCTTC. Translated, it gives CASSQAFGANYGYTF.

CDR3 coding DNA: TGTGCCAGCAGCGTACAGGGGAGCCCTGGAGGCTACACCTTC. It is translated as CASSVQGSPGGYTF. The rearrangement links TRBV3-1 (or the pseudogene TRBV3-2) to TRBJ1-2, with 7 nucleotides matching TRBD1. This CDR3 is 14 amino acids long. CDR1 is LGHDT and CDR2 is YNNKEL in the germline V gene (reference sequence). J lost 8 bases, V lost 5 bases, and 11 bases had no gene match.